These T cell receptor beta chains were read from a single sample in a study of blood T cell repertoires in COVID-19. The protocol was immunoSEQ multiplex PCR, while the TCRdb copy is restricted to in-frame clones and leaves out a portion. The table includes some 76,000 clones, approximately 78% detected once. Specimen: peripheral blood. The receptors were gathered from a human donor in a cohort sampled during active COVID-19. The CDR3 runs from the conserved cysteine through the conserved F or W. Each record gives: J gene, D gene, clone size, V gene, CDR3 DNA, CDR3 protein. A D gene is named only where the DNA matches it firmly. Size tells how often a clone was seen (once, few, many) or the class of an expanded clone, and some rows leave it out.

TRBJ2-7 NA NA TRBV28 TGTGCCAGCAGTTTTCTGAGCGAGCAGTACTTC CASSFLSEQYF
TRBJ2-3 TRBD2 NA TRBV7-2 TGTGCCAGCAGCCTCAGACTAGCGGGGTCGACAGATACGCAGTATTTT CASSLRLAGSTDTQYF
TRBJ2-1 TRBD1 NA TRBV19 TGTGCCAGTACCCCAAGGGACAGGGCTTACAATGAGCAGTTCTTC CASTPRDRAYNEQFF
TRBJ1-2 TRBD1 NA TRBV7-3 TGTGCCAGCAGCGCGGGACAGGGGGGCTACACCTTC CASSAGQGGYTF
TRBJ1-1 NA NA TRBV7-9 TGTGCCAGCAGCTTAGGATCGCGGGGGACTGAAGCTTTCTTT CASSLGSRGTEAFF
TRBJ1-2 NA NA TRBV5-5 TGTGCCAGCAGCCTGGACGCTAGCTATGGCTACACCTTC CASSLDASYGYTF
TRBJ2-7 NA once TRBV6-5 TGTGCCAGCAGTTACTTGGGCTCTGAGCAGTACTTC CASSYLGSEQYF
TRBJ1-2 NA NA TRBV27 TGTGCCAGCAGTTTAGCCAGTCAGTCCCTCTATGGCTACACCTTC CASSLASQSLYGYTF
TRBJ1-6 NA NA TRBV7-3 TGTGCCAGCAGCTTAACGAAACAGGCTTCACCCCTCCACTTT CASSLTKQASPLHF
TRBJ1-1 NA NA TRBV7-2 TGTGCCAGCAGCTTAGCGCGGGAGAACCTTGAAGCTTTCTTT CASSLARENLEAFF
TRBJ1-6 NA NA TRBV5-1 TGCGCCAGCAGCCCACAGTACTCCTATAATTCACCCCTCCACTTT CASSPQYSYNSPLHF
TRBJ1-6 NA once TRBV30 TGTGCCTGGAGCATTCGGGTAGGGGATTCACCCCTCCACTTT CAWSIRVGDSPLHF
TRBJ2-2 NA NA TRBV5-1 TGCGCCAGCAGCTTGGAGACTAGGGGAACCGGGGAGCTGTTTTTT CASSLETRGTGELFF
TRBJ1-1 TRBD1 NA TRBV12-5 TGTGCTAGTGGCAAAACAGGGGAAGGTGAAGCTTTCTTT CASGKTGEGEAFF
TRBJ2-5 TRBD2 NA TRBV9 TGTGCCAGCAGCGTCCAAGCGGGGGGGCTTTTGGAGACCCAGTACTTC CASSVQAGGLLETQYF
TRBJ2-5 TRBD2 few TRBV14 TGTGCCAGCAATTTAGCGGGCCTGCCAGGTCAGACCCAGTACTTC CASNLAGLPGQTQYF
TRBJ1-2 NA NA TRBV4-2 TGTGCCAGCAGCCAAGATCCAGGCTATGGCTACACCTTC CASSQDPGYGYTF
TRBJ2-5 NA NA TRBV19 TGTGCCAGTAGTATAGGTCAGGGCACACAAGAGACCCAGTACTTC CASSIGQGTQETQYF
TRBJ1-1 NA once TRBV5-1 TGCGCCAGCAGCTTAGAGGGCGCCAACACTGAAGCTTTCTTT CASSLEGANTEAFF